The text below deals with one TCR beta chain. No antigen is known for it. The CDR3 totals 14 residues. V shed 3 bases and J shed 3 bases, with 12 bases lying between them. Germline CDR1 reads MGHRA; CDR2 reads YSYEKL. From approximately 450 ng total RNA, TCR beta cDNA was generated with a primer in the constant region. Libraries for TCR beta were built through three nested multiplex PCR rounds, which together made up a slightly modified ARM-PCR procedure. A C-beta reverse primer was combined with TRBV1-TRBV30 forward primers in the first two PCR rounds, and each round had approximately 10 cycles. Each CDR3 protein is one row after TCRdb ran MiXCR on the multiplex PCR reads. The data contain tens of thousands of distinct CDR3 sequences, around three quarters of them singletons. This sample stems from a study of tumor-infiltrating lymphocytes in primary liver carcinoma. Both RNA and DNA were isolated together from about 21-30 mg of bulk tissue that had not been sorted. The patients carried chronic HBV infection and had received no treatment.

Regarding the study as a whole: Only about 7.5-25% of top clones spanned all five tumor regions.

The chain is built from TRBV4-1 and TRBJ2-7; unclear D gene. Sequencing input: liver tumor tissue from sampling region 3. Noted subset: tumor region T3, left-lateral pole. The source is a man aged 35 to 55 with primary liver carcinoma and hepatitis B virus infection. The CDR3 sequence is CASSHVNTYYEQYF. CDR3 DNA sequence: TGCGCCAGCAGCCATGTCAATACTTACTACGAGCAGTACTTC.